What follows are 2 T cell receptor beta chains derived from one specimen sequenced in a study of T-cell reconstitution after alpha-beta-depleted transplantation in children. The authors prepared the TCRbeta library with unique molecular identifiers. MiXCR was run by TCRdb on the PCR reads, yielding one entry per CDR3 protein. This table has approximately 200,000 distinct CDR3 sequences, approximately 15% appearing once. This material consisted of PBMCs from the stem cell graft donor, taken from the stem cell graft. The source of these receptors is a human donor who donated a stem cell graft to a child with acute lymphoblastic leukemia.

This clonotype was picked up many times. The V gene is TRBV25-1, the J gene TRBJ1-5; D might be TRBD1 (5 bases). Germline V gives CDR1 MGHDK, CDR2 SYGVNS. V was trimmed by 2 bases and J by 7 bases, leaving 9 bases between them. The CDR3 loop spans 13 amino acids. CDR3 DNA sequence: TGTGCCAGCAGTGAACAGGGCGAGCAGCCCCAGCATTTT. The encoded protein is CASSEQGEQPQHF. The whole variable domain, filled in from reference TRBV25-1 and TRBJ1-5, reads EADIYQTPRYLVIGTGKKITLECSQTMGHDKMYWYQQDPGMELHLIHYSYGVNSTEKGDLSSESTVSRIRTEHFPLTLESARPSHTSQYLCASSEQGEQPQHFGDGTRLSIL.

The sample holds a few counts of this clonotype. This rearrangement joins TRBV20-1 to TRBJ1-2; D gene uncertain. The CDR3 is 11 residues long. The V gene's germline CDR1 is DFQATT and CDR2 SNEGSKA (reference sequence). V lost 6 bases and J lost 6, with 11 bases in between. CDR3 residues: CSAPFKNGYTF. The CDR3 coding sequence is TGCAGTGCCCCGTTCAAGAATGGCTACACCTTC.